This entry lists 5 T cell receptor beta chains sequenced from one sample in a study of a mutant IDH1 vaccine in newly diagnosed glioma. Their antigen targets remain unknown. Profiling relied on immunoSEQ multiplex PCR, and the TCRdb table lists in-frame clones only, not all of them. Of approximately 70,000 clones in the sample, over 70% were seen once. Stated time point: week 23, last vaccination. Every vaccine dose comprised 300 ug of mutant IDH1 20-mer peptide plus topical imiquimod. Sequenced here: PBMCs, sampled from a glioma patient whose treatment included an IDH1 peptide vaccine. The receptors come from a man aged 18 to 30 with glioma.

This clone has a handful of counts. This chain uses TRBV29-1 with TRBJ2-1, with 7 bases aligning to TRBD2. Looked up from germline, CDR1 is SQVTM and CDR2 is ANQGSEA. This CDR3 spans 17 amino acids. J gave up 0 bases and V 0 bases, and 8 bases lay outside the gene matches. This CDR3 is CSVEDLSGGSSYNEQFF. Written as DNA, the CDR3 is TGCAGCGTTGAAGATCTGTCGGGCGGGAGCTCCTACAATGAGCAGTTCTTC.

The chain is built from TRBV19 and TRBJ1-1, with 10 bases lining up with TRBD1. CDR3 length equals 15 residues. Germline loops: CDR1 LNHDA, CDR2 SQIVND (reference sequence). The junction had 5 bases not matched to a gene; V was cut back by 6 bases and J by 1 base. The CDR3 is CASSIDRGPNTEAFF. The CDR3 DNA sequence: TGTGCCAGTAGCATCGACAGGGGGCCGAACACTGAAGCTTTCTTT.

This clone was detected a few times. The chain carries TRBV5-8 and TRBJ2-1; D gene uncertain. The CDR3 runs 11 residues. Trimming shortened V by 5 bases and J by 9 bases, and 9 bases separated the two germline ends. CDR1 is SGHTS and CDR2 is YDEGEE in the germline V gene. CDR3 in DNA: TGTGCCAGCAGATCGGTGGGTGAGCAGTTCTTC. Protein product: CASRSVGEQFF.

This chain uses TRBV2 with TRBJ1-6, with D perhaps TRBD1 (5 bases). The ends were cut back, 3 bases at V and 6 bases at J, with 9 bases in the middle. The CDR3 sequence is 14 residues long. Germline loops: CDR1 SNHLY, CDR2 FYNNEI. This chain's CDR3 is CASSDPQANSPLHF. For the CDR3, the DNA is TGTGCCAGCAGTGATCCACAGGCTAATTCACCCCTCCACTTT.

This clone has only one observation. CDR3 nucleotides: TGTGCCGATTGGGGGGGCCCTTCGGATGGCTACACCTTC. It specifies CADWGGPSDGYTF. J is TRBJ1-2 and V is TRBV28; D is perhaps TRBD1 (6 bases). Germline V gene data show CDR1 as MDHEN and CDR2 as SYDVKM. This CDR3 region has 13 residues. V was clipped by 11 bases and J by 6 bases, with 19 bases between them.